This T cell receptor beta chain stems from a study of regulatory T cells in long-lasting Graves disease. Study in general: Antithyroid drugs had been taken under 3 months by newly diagnosed Graves' patients. General study points: Limited samples may have lowered accuracy.

Time point meaning: newly diagnosed GD, antithyroid drugs for less than 3 months. RNA from PBMCs was the source of the TCR library. American Thyroid Association guidelines defined how Graves' disease was diagnosed. CDR1 is SGHTA, CDR2 FQGTGA, per germline. V gave up 3 bases and J gave up 5 bases, with 14 bases separating them. This CDR3 comprises 14 residues. Notes on this clonotype: The target antigen is unknown.

Building the TCR beta libraries relied on iRepertoire HTBI primers, and CDR3 regions underwent Arm-PCR. Via MiXCR, TCRdb re-called the multiplex PCR reads, giving one row per CDR3 protein. Seen here are hundreds of thousands of distinct CDR3 sequences, around 16% observed once, and the top ten hold around 12%. These data were also filed under a second study, of T cells in Graves' hyperthyroidism and ophthalmopathy.

The genes are TRBV7-3 and TRBJ2-7; perhaps TRBD2 as D (7 bases). The TCR sequence derives from a man between 18 and 29 years old with Graves disease. The material was peripheral blood mononuclear cells (PBMCs), obtained at new diagnosis, from a patient treated with antithyroid drugs. DNA of the CDR3: TGTGCCAGCAGCTTCGGGGGGCAGAGCGACGAGCAGTACTTC. Translated: CASSFGGQSDEQYF.